This T cell receptor (beta chain) stems from a study of cytomegalovirus exposure and HLA in healthy donors. Whole-study context: Among the roughly 400 genotyped donors, approximately 81% were placed in the Caucasian-associated ancestry cluster. Study conclusions and caveats: DRB1 had the most TCR associations and HLA-C the fewest, a later analysis found, with rates varying by HLA locus. A highly shared variant cluster was judged a likely technical artifact.

The PCR contained 60 Vbeta and 13 Jbeta primers. Produced via immunoSEQ multiplex PCR; TCRdb's table is partial and in-frame only. The sample includes around 88,000 clones. CDR1 LGHNA and CDR2 YSLEER come from the germline V gene. The CDR3 runs to 15 residues. V lost 2 bases, J lost 3 bases, and 5 bases stayed unmatched. Notes on this clone: Its antigen remains unknown.

V usage is TRBV4-3 and J usage is TRBJ2-3; TRBD1 agrees at 7 bases. Sample: PBMCs. This receptor was taken from a girl aged 5 to 17 in good health and CMV-seropositive. For the CDR3, the DNA is TGCGCCAGCAGCCAACGACAGGGATGGACAGATACGCAGTATTTT. As protein: CASSQRQGWTDTQYF.